This T cell receptor beta chain was profiled in a study of cytomegalovirus exposure and HLA in healthy donors. PCR used 60 Vbeta primers and 13 Jbeta primers. Measured with immunoSEQ multiplex PCR; TCRdb has only the in-frame clones, and not every one. This sample's table has some 200,000 clones. Germline V gene lookup returns CDR1 SGHTA and CDR2 FQGTGA. This CDR3 contains 15 residues. The ends lost 9 bases at V and 1 base at J; junction bases unmatched: 7. The specimen sequenced was PBMCs. This rearrangement joins TRBV7-3 to TRBJ2-2, with TRBD2 matching over 8 bases. This receptor was taken from a girl aged 2-10 years in good health and CMV-seropositive. CDR3 loop: CASKREMGNTGELFF. Here the CDR3 DNA reads TGTGCCAGTAAGCGGGAGATGGGGAACACCGGGGAGCTGTTTTTT.